This paragraph reports one T cell receptor beta chain. This specimen belongs to a study of blood T cell repertoires in COVID-19. On the study more broadly: Specimens from acute and convalescent COVID-19 originated in the United States, Italy and Spain.

As handled by the study authors: Amplification of reference gene primers was used by the study to estimate nucleated cell counts. Profiled with immunoSEQ multiplex PCR; TCRdb holds only in-frame clones, not every one. That table gives V, J and clone size, and the DNA gave D and trimming. The sample has about 76,000 clones, 85% seen once. Sample: peripheral blood. The TCR comes from a man aged 45 to 65 with COVID-19, enrolled during active disease.

CDR3 DNA sequence: TGTGCCAGCAGTTTATACAGGGGGTCGTTGCGAGAGACCCAGTACTTC. Translation gives CASSLYRGSLRETQYF. The genes are TRBV27 and TRBJ2-5, with 8 bases aligning to TRBD1. The J segment lost 4 bases and the V segment lost 1 base, leaving 8 bases of the junction unmatched. Germline V gene sequence: CDR1 MNHEY, CDR2 SMNVEV (reference sequence). This CDR3 region has 16 residues.